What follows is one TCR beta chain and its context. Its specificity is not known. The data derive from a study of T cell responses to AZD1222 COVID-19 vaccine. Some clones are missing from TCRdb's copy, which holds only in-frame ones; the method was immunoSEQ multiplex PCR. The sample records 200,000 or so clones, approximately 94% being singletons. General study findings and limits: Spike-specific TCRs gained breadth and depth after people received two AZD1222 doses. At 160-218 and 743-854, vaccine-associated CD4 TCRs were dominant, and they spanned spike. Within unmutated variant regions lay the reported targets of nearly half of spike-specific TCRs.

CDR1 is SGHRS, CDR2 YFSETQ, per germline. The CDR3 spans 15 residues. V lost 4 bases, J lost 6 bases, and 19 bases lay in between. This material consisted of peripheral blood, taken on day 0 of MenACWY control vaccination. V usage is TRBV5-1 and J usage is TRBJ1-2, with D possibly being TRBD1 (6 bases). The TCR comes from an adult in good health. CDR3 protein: CASSMRTATNHGYTF. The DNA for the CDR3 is TGCGCCAGCAGCATGAGGACAGCGACGAATCATGGCTACACCTTC.